The entry below gives a single T cell receptor (beta chain) sequence along with its context. What it binds is not known. This specimen belongs to a study of human T cells and chemical hapten exposure. Study summary: Readings were taken at 6 days from patch tests that had applied 0.01% DPC to the upper back.

Each CDR3 protein gets one entry after TCRdb re-called the RACE reads with MiXCR. The sample gives 100,000 to 150,000 distinct CDR3 sequences, 13% of which show up once; around 2.7% is in the top ten. As for time point: pre-sensitization, week 0. Treatment denoted: therapeutic diphenylcyclopropenone sensitization with weekly scalp DPC. General study results and limits: Compared with pre-sensitization or healthy control sets, expanded TCRs clustered more. Following DPC sensitization, TCRs present above 1 in 1000 frequency showed no change.

The CDR3 contains 14 residues. The V segment lost 6 bases and the J segment 2 bases; nucleotides outside the gene matches: 4. Sample: whole blood, taken in connection with sensitization to the hapten diphenylcyclopropenone (DPC). The clonotype comes from a woman aged 18-29 years with alopecia areata. Some clones in this sample may be carry-over from other donors' samples. The genes are TRBV12-3 or TRBV12-4 and TRBJ1-2; 9 bases map to TRBD1. CDR3 residues: CASSRGQGNYGYTF. DNA for the CDR3: TGTGCCAGCAGCCGGGGACAGGGAAACTATGGCTACACCTTC.